The present entry profiles one T cell receptor beta chain with its context. This entry belongs to a study of T cell responses to AZD1222 COVID-19 vaccine. Between the trimmed V and J ends, which lost 5 bases and 1 base, there was a span of 14 bases. The CDR3 extends over 15 amino acids. Germline V gene sequence: CDR1 MNHEY, CDR2 SMNVEV (reference sequence). Only in-frame clones appear in the TCRdb table, and some are missing; sequencing was by immunoSEQ multiplex PCR. The sample comprises 160,000 or so clones, 80% to 95% of which are singletons, and approximately 4.8% rests with the top ten. This material consisted of peripheral blood, taken on day 0 of AZD1222 vaccination. The sequence came from an adult in good health. The V call is TRBV27, the J call TRBJ2-5, with D possibly TRBD1 on 5 matching bases. The DNA of the CDR3 is TGTGCCAGCAGTCCACTCCAGGGTCCCCAAGAGACCCAGTACTTC. It is translated as CASSPLQGPQETQYF.